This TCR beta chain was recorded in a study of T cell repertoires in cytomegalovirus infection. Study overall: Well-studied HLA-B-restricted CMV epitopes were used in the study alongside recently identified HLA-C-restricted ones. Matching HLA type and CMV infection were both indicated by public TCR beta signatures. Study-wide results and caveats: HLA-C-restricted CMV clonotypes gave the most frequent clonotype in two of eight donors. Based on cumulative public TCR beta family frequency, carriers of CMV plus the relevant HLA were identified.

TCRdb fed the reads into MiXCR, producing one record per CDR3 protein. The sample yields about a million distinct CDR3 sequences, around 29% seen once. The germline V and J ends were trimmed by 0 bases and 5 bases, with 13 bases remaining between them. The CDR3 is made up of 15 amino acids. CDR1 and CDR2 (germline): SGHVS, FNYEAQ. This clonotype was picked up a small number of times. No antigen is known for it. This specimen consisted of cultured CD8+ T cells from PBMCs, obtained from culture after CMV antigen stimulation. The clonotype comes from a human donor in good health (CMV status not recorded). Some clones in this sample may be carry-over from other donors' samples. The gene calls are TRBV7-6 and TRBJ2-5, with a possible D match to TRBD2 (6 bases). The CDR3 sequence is CASSLAGGTRETQYF. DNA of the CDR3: TGTGCCAGCAGCTTAGCTGGGGGGACCAGGGAGACCCAGTACTTC.